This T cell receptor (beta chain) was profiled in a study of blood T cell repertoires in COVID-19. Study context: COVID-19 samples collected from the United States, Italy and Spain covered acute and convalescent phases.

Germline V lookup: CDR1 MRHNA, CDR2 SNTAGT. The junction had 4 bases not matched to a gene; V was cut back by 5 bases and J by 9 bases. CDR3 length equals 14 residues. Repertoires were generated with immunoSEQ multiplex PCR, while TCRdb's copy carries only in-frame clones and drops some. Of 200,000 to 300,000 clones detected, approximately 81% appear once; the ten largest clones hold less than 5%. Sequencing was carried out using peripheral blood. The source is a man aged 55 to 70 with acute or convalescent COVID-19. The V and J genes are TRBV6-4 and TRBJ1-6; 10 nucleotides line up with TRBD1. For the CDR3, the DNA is TGTGCCAGCAGTTCGACAGGGGGCGGTTCACCCCTCCACTTT. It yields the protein CASSSTGGGSPLHF.